One and the same sample provided the 15 T cell receptor beta chains below, sequenced in a study of blood T cell repertoires in COVID-19. The repertoire was sequenced with immunoSEQ multiplex PCR; TCRdb's copy has only in-frame clones and lacks some. This sample has some 200,000 clones; 94% occur once, and the top ten carry 0.6% to 0.9%. Source material: peripheral blood. The receptors come from a man aged 25-45 years with COVID-19, enrolled during active disease.

The chain combines TRBV3-1 (or the pseudogene TRBV3-2) with TRBJ1-1; 7 nucleotides align to TRBD1. The CDR3 sequence is 15 residues long. CDR1 is LGHDT, CDR2 YNNKEL, per germline (reference sequence). The V gene end was trimmed by 6 bases and the J gene end by 0 bases; junction bases not matched to a gene: 7. CDR3 region: CASSNDRDLNTEAFF. Written as DNA, the CDR3 is TGTGCCAGCAGTAACGACAGGGACTTGAACACTGAAGCTTTCTTT.

The chain couples TRBV6-1 to TRBJ1-4, with TRBD1 as a possible D gene (5 bases). Germline V lookup: CDR1 MNHNS, CDR2 SASEGT. The CDR3 has 18 residues. V lost 3 bases and J 6 bases, leaving 23 bases between the germline ends. CDR3 loop: CASSDSWAADGGDEKLFF. The CDR3 nucleotides read TGTGCCAGCAGTGATAGTTGGGCAGCCGATGGGGGGGATGAAAAACTGTTTTTT.

This clone was detected once. The rearrangement links TRBV21-1 to TRBJ2-7; the table's D call, TRBD1, was not checked against the DNA. TRBV21-1 is a pseudogene locus. This CDR3 is built from 15 residues. The chain's CDR3 is CASSKGQQGNYEQYF. DNA of the CDR3: TGTGCCAGCAGCAAAGGTCAGCAGGGGAACTACGAGCAGTACTTC.

This clone has only one observation. The chain employs TRBV2 and TRBJ2-1; 7 positions match TRBD1. The length of the CDR3 is 15 residues. Germline CDR1 is SNHLY and CDR2 is FYNNEI. V dropped 5 bases and J dropped 2; count of bases not matched to a gene: 6. The CDR3 spells CASSPTTGTYNEQFF. The DNA of the CDR3 is TGTGCCAGCAGTCCTACGACAGGGACCTACAATGAGCAGTTCTTC.

The gene calls are TRBV5-1 and TRBJ1-3; 7 positions match TRBD1. Germline V gene lookup returns CDR1 SGHRS and CDR2 YFSETQ. The junction had 4 bases not matched to a gene; V was cut back by 4 bases and J by 0 bases. The CDR3 is made up of 15 amino acids. The CDR3, as DNA: TGCGCCAGCAGCCCCGGACAGGTCTCTGGAAACACCATATATTTT. Translation gives CASSPGQVSGNTIYF.

This chain connects TRBV30 to TRBJ1-4; D is uncertain. The ends were cut back, 8 bases at V and 3 bases at J, with 13 bases in the middle. Germline CDR1 GTSNPN, CDR2 SVGIG (reference sequence). The CDR3 covers 13 residues. The CDR3 here is CARSVGANEKLFF. CDR3 in DNA: TGTGCCCGTTCGGTCGGGGCTAATGAAAAACTGTTTTTT.

V gene TRBV19 combines with J gene TRBJ1-1, with unresolved D. Trimming shortened V by 0 bases and J by 5 bases, and 7 bases separated the two germline ends. The CDR3 runs to 13 residues. Germline V gene lookup returns CDR1 LNHDA and CDR2 SQIVND (reference sequence). The CDR3 loop is CASSIDGGTEAFF. Here the CDR3 DNA reads TGTGCCAGTAGTATAGACGGAGGTACTGAAGCTTTCTTT.

V and J are TRBV12-3 or TRBV12-4 and TRBJ1-2; 9 bases are shared with TRBD1. This CDR3 contains 13 residues. The J segment lost 2 bases and the V segment lost 6 bases, leaving 1 base of the junction unmatched. The CDR3 sequence is CASRGQGNYGYTF. CDR3 DNA sequence: TGTGCCAGCAGAGGACAGGGGAACTATGGCTACACCTTC.

The genes are TRBV3-1 (or the pseudogene TRBV3-2) and TRBJ1-6; D is possibly TRBD1 (5 bases). This CDR3 has 14 residues. The germline CDR1 and CDR2 sequences are LGHDT and YNNKEL (reference sequence). V dropped 4 bases and J dropped 6 bases, with 10 bases sitting between them. The CDR3 nucleotides read TGTGCCAGCAGCCGAGCCGGGGGTAATTCACCCCTCCACTTT. Translated: CASSRAGGNSPLHF.

This clone was counted a few times. The V call is TRBV4-1, the J call TRBJ1-2, with 12 bases that match TRBD1. The CDR3 length is 17 residues. The V gene end was trimmed by 3 bases and the J gene end by 2 bases; junction bases not matched to a gene: 7. The V gene's germline CDR1 is MGHRA and CDR2 YSYEKL. CDR3 region: CASSQPGTGGKNYGYTF. In nucleotides, the CDR3 is TGCGCCAGCAGCCAGCCCGGGACAGGGGGCAAAAACTATGGCTACACCTTC.

CDR3 DNA: TGTGCCAGCAGCGTAGTAACAGGGAGCACCGGGGAGCTGTTTTTT. Protein sequence: CASSVVTGSTGELFF. J is TRBJ2-2 and V is TRBV9, with D perhaps matching TRBD1 (6 bases). The germline gives CDR1 SGDLS, CDR2 YYNGEE. V lost 0 bases and J lost 4, with 10 bases in between. This CDR3 has 15 residues.

The chain uses TRBV11-3 and TRBJ2-3, with TRBD1 matching over 9 bases. The CDR3 spans 14 residues. Germline V CDR1 and CDR2: SGHNT, YENEEA. V gave up 5 bases and J gave up 6 bases; unmatched junction bases: 6. The CDR3 DNA reads as TGTGCCAGCAGCCGGGACAGGGAGGGTGATACGCAGTATTTT. As protein: CASSRDREGDTQYF.

This chain connects TRBV19 to TRBJ2-1, with D perhaps TRBD2 (7 bases). Deletions cut 7 bases from V and 6 bases from J, with 16 bases between. This CDR3 has 14 residues. CDR1 and CDR2 (germline): LNHDA, SQIVND (reference sequence). CDR3 DNA sequence: TGTGCCAGTACCCTAGGGGGGGGGTTCAATGAGCAGTTCTTC. Protein sequence: CASTLGGGFNEQFF.

The V gene is TRBV12-2, the J gene TRBJ1-1. TRBV12-2 is shown as a pseudogene. The CDR3 contains 11 residues. This CDR3 reads CASRLSAEAFF. DNA for the CDR3: TGTGCAAGTCGCTTGTCGGCTGAAGCTTTCTTT.

The chain uses TRBV6-5 and TRBJ2-7, with 8 bases fitting TRBD1. Germline lookup yields CDR1 MNHEY and CDR2 SVGAGI. The CDR3 spans 15 residues. Trimming cost V 2 bases and J 2 bases; bases outside gene matches: 5. CDR3 sequence: CASSYGDRGPYEQYF. The CDR3 DNA reads TGTGCCAGCAGTTACGGCGACAGGGGACCCTACGAGCAGTACTTC.